In its sample, the clone carrying this T cell receptor (beta chain) was seen a few times. The target antigen is unknown. Other nucleotide sequences in the sample specify the same CDR3. The sample belongs to a study of beta chain features in type 1 diabetes. Study-wide context: Healthy donors resembled patients in age, gender and cell yields.

Findings and limits, study-wide: Among type 1 diabetes patients, VDJ junctions had fewer insertions and more deletions. Shorter TCRB CDR3s, moderately but significantly so, marked every one of the four CD4+ subsets in Type 1 diabetes patients.

This CDR3 has 11 amino acids. V lost 2 bases and J 6 bases, leaving 4 bases between the germline ends. CDR1 and CDR2 (germline): SGHRS, YFSETQ. The sequenced template was cDNA made from the entire isolated RNA. Produced via immunoSEQ multiplex PCR; TCRdb's table is partial and in-frame only. The sample records 350,000 or so clones, 15% to 20% being singletons. V and J are TRBV5-1 and TRBJ2-3; D gene uncertain. The source material was naive CD4+ T cells from blood. This TCR came from a woman under 30 in good health. CDR3: CASSLADTQYF. DNA for the CDR3: TGCGCCAGCAGCTTAGCCGATACGCAGTATTTT. Filled out from reference TRBV5-1 and TRBJ2-3, the complete variable domain reads KAGVTQTPRYLIKTRGQQVTLSCSPISGHRSVSWYQQTPGQGLQFLFEYFSETQRNKGNFPGRFSGRQFSNSRSEMNVSTLELGDSALYLCASSLADTQYFGPGTRLTVL.